What follows are 8 T cell receptor beta chains derived from one specimen sequenced in a study of blood T cell repertoires in COVID-19. Clones were read by immunoSEQ multiplex PCR, and TCRdb kept only the in-frame ones, dropping some. The sample yields 150,000 to 200,000 clones, roughly 87% seen once. Sample: peripheral blood. Every receptor here comes from a woman aged 55 to 70 with COVID-19, enrolled during active disease.

The chain carries TRBV28 and TRBJ2-5; 7 bases match TRBD1. Germline lookup yields CDR1 MDHEN and CDR2 SYDVKM. The CDR3 covers 16 residues. The junction had 13 bases not matched to a gene; V was cut back by 5 bases and J by 4 bases. CDR3 nucleotides: TGTGCCAGCAGTCCATTCACAGGGGAGATTGGAGAGACCCAGTACTTC. This translates into CASSPFTGEIGETQYF.

The J gene is TRBJ1-1, the V gene TRBV7-6, with TRBD1 identical over 9 bases. V gave up 5 bases and J gave up 0 bases; unmatched junction bases: 7. This CDR3 has 16 amino acids. CDR1 is SGHVS and CDR2 is FNYEAQ in the germline V gene. CDR3 residues: CASSGQGLTMNTEAFF. Written as DNA, the CDR3 is TGTGCCAGCAGCGGACAGGGGTTGACGATGAACACTGAAGCTTTCTTT.

The chain employs TRBV3-1 (or the pseudogene TRBV3-2) and TRBJ1-4; weak D call: TRBD1 (5 bases). Germline loops: CDR1 LGHDT, CDR2 YNNKEL (reference sequence). The CDR3 consists of 15 residues. With 4 bases removed from V and 7 bases from J, the gap between germline ends came to 16 bases. The DNA of the CDR3 is TGTGCCAGCAGCCCGAGTGGGCAGGGCAGTGAAAAACTGTTTTTT. Encoded protein: CASSPSGQGSEKLFF.

The gene calls are TRBV24-1 and TRBJ1-2, with D tentatively TRBD1 (5 bases). The CDR3 runs 15 residues. V was shortened by 1 base and J by 1 base, with 9 bases between the two germline ends. Germline V CDR1 and CDR2: KGHDR, SFDVKD. The CDR3 nucleotides are TGTGCCACCAGTGATTTAGGGGCCTATAACTATGGCTACACCTTC. It codes for CATSDLGAYNYGYTF.

J is TRBJ2-1 and V is TRBV12-5; 7 bases are shared with TRBD2. V was pared by 10 bases and J by 7 bases, with 4 bases of the junction left unmatched. This CDR3 has 11 amino acids. Germline V gene data show CDR1 as LGHNT and CDR2 as FRNRAP. The DNA of the CDR3 is TGTGCTACCCTAGCGGAGAATGAGCAGTTCTTC. This encodes CATLAENEQFF.

This rearrangement joins TRBV9 to TRBJ2-7; 7 nucleotides match TRBD1. Germline V gives CDR1 SGDLS, CDR2 YYNGEE. The CDR3 runs to 16 residues. With 0 bases clipped from V and 3 bases from J, the junction kept 9 bases outside the gene matches. CDR3 region: CASSVGSTGQNYEQYF. CDR3 coding DNA: TGTGCCAGCAGCGTAGGGTCGACGGGACAGAACTACGAGCAGTACTTC.

The J gene is TRBJ2-5, the V gene TRBV5-4; D might be TRBD2 (5 bases). The length of the CDR3 is 17 residues. V was pared by 4 bases and J by 5 bases, with 24 bases between. Germline CDR1 is SGHNT and CDR2 is YYREEE (reference sequence). DNA for the CDR3: TGTGCCAGCAGCCCCAGCGCGAGTAGCGCCTATGGGGAGACCCAGTACTTC. Its translation is CASSPSASSAYGETQYF.

CDR3 in DNA: TGTGCCAGCGCAGAAACAGGGAATTCACCCCTCCACTTT. Its translation is CASAETGNSPLHF. This chain connects TRBV14 to TRBJ1-6; a possible D gene is TRBD1 (6 bases). This CDR3 is built from 13 residues. Trimming pared 8 bases from V and 7 bases from J, leaving 12 bases between. Per germline, CDR1 SGHDN and CDR2 FVKESK.